Below, one TCR beta chain is given with its context. This clonotype was seen more than once but under ten times. Its antigen is unknown. No base-level quality is on record; no much larger clone is a single base apart. The sample belongs to a study of identical twins (TCRdb year 2016). Background on the whole study: To test whether fetal clonotypes persist, this study deep-sequenced TCR alpha and beta repertoires from monozygotic twins, from unrelated adults of various ages, and from cord blood. Replicate twin experiments were performed at different times using different library preparation protocols to rule out contamination. The investigation overall reported the following: Zero-insertion analyses could be partly confounded by invariant T cells such as MAIT and iNKT, though diverse VJ usage argued against such confounding for most clonotypes. In beta out-of-frame sequences, excess twin sharing was weaker, because having fewer shared sequences lowered the signal-to-noise ratio. In monozygotic twins, recombination models systematically underestimated out-of-frame TCR alpha sharing, but the models matched the sharing seen between unrelated individuals. Compared with coincidental sharing between unrelated individuals, out-of-frame TCR alpha sequences shared between twins showed an excess of sequences with low generation probability. Conclusions relied on cross-sectional statistical analysis, since the same donors could not be followed over many years. Fewer insertions were carried by abundant cord blood beta clonotypes, a similar but weaker trend appeared in young adult naive repertoires, and no such trend appeared in memory repertoires.

The junction shows trimming of 0 bases on V and 1 base on J, plus 15 bases between the germline ends. Based on the germline V gene (reference sequence), the CDR1 and CDR2 sequences are LGHDT and YNNKEL. Spanning cysteine to phenylalanine, the CDR3 consists of 17 amino acids. The retained sequence is limited to the CDR3, 51 bases, with the frame set at the first base. Library creation used 5' RACE. Sequencing used an Illumina HiSeq 2000. Template switching added a universal primer binding site, and the final cDNA carried a unique molecular identifier that allowed TCR cDNA molecules to be counted accurately. Specific primers in the conserved constant-segment region were used to synthesize first-strand cDNA for TCR alpha and beta chains. To control for contamination, every cDNA library carried two barcodes: a SMART-Mk sample barcode plus Illumina barcodes. TruSeq adapter sequences, together with Illumina sample barcodes, were added in two successive PCR steps. The Illumina HiSeq platform was used with custom primers to sequence TCR alpha and beta cDNA libraries. The published analysis was carried out like this. Raw reads were processed with MiGEC to extract unique molecular identifiers, and MiXCR was used to determine CDR3 positions. Recombination models were inferred per individual with the repgenHMM and IGoR tools using an EM algorithm. Shared clonotypes were analyzed with the tcR package in R, and sharing was normalized by the product of cloneset sizes. To study raw recombination without the effects of thymic and clonal selection, out-of-frame nonproductive sequences were analyzed. TCRdb itself trimmed the public reads at Q25 with fastp, ran MiXCR and retained productive beta chains. Each CDR3 protein gets just one entry, which takes the most common genes and DNA from the rows behind it. For this entry, the V and J calls and clone size follow TCRdb and not the study's own pipeline. The sample data list about 470,000 distinct CDR3 sequences, and 20% to 25% of these were observed just once. Of the sample, 2.5% to 3.5% falls within the top ten clones.

Every donor was a healthy Caucasian. The twin cohort consisted of three pairs of female monozygotic twins, all aged about 18 to 30 years. Positive isolation kits from Invitrogen were used to isolate the CD4+ and CD8+ T cell populations. These sequences were also reported in another study, on T cells expressing NK-cell markers. The second investigation adds: In sorted CD3+CD56+NKG2C+, CD3+CD56+NKG2C- and CD3+CD56-NKG2C+ T-cell subsets from about eight donors, TCR beta-chain repertoires were profiled. Seven of the eight sequenced donors were HCMV-seropositive and one was HCMV-seronegative. In several experiments an anti-gammadeltaTCR antibody was added to restrict sorting to alphabetaTCR-expressing T cells. In roughly six donors, the dominant CD3+CD56+NKG2C+ clonotypes were among the top 10 CD8+ clonotypes and accounted for roughly 1.0-7.5% of CD8+ T cells. Those dominant clonotypes were again the most abundant among CD3+CD56-NKG2C+ cells in several donors, at roughly 25-65%. Whether the expanded NKG2C-expressing T cell clones were specific for HCMV antigens was left unclear. The study sequenced eight donors, all healthy volunteers chosen at random: three men and five women. HCMV-specific IgG was detected in serum with a commercial ELISA kit to determine HCMV serostatus. MIGEC was used to demultiplex reads and group the reads by UMI, and MiTCR was used to assemble and quantify clonotypes. Only TCR cDNA sequences supported by at least two reads were kept to exclude erroneous sequences. The tcR package was used for downstream repertoire analysis, with clonotypes matched between fractions based on CDR3 nucleotide sequence plus V segment. Antigen specificity was annotated against VDJdb with VDJmatch, allowing one amino acid substitution in CDR3.

The specimen sequenced was CD4+ T cells sorted from blood. The chain uses TRBV3-1 and TRBJ1-1; there is no confident call for the D gene. The clonotype comes from a woman aged 18-29 years in good health. The DNA sequence is given as TGTGCCAGCAGCCAAGACCTAAGGAGTTTGAAGAACACTGAAGCTTTCTTT. Translation gives CASSQDLRSLKNTEAFF.